The rows below give T cell receptor beta chains drawn from one sample of a study of beta chain features in type 1 diabetes. Generated by immunoSEQ multiplex PCR, the TCRdb table keeps only in-frame clones and is missing some. There are about 53,000 clones in the sample; about 60% occur only once, and over 0.25% lies in the top ten. Sequencing was carried out using stem cell memory CD4+ T cells from blood. The receptors were gathered from a woman aged 25 to 45 with type 1 diabetes. The CDR3 runs from the conserved cysteine through the conserved F or W. The D gene is left open where the match is weak. Expanded clones are given a class, and other clones once, few, many or no size at all.

clone_size | d_call | j_call | v_call | cdr3_nt | cdr3_aa
NA | NA | TRBJ2-6 | TRBV7-9 | TGTGCCAGCAGCTTCGACAGGTCTGGGGCCAACGTCCTGACTTTC | CASSFDRSGANVLTF
few | TRBD2 | TRBJ2-7 | TRBV7-8 | TGTGCCAGCAGCTTAGAAACGGGACTAGCGGGAGGGGTCTCCGAGCAGTACTTC | CASSLETGLAGGVSEQYF
few | NA | TRBJ2-7 | TRBV2 | TGTGCCAGCAGTGATACGGGGAACTACGAGCAGTACTTC | CASSDTGNYEQYF
NA | TRBD1 | TRBJ2-1 | TRBV11-2 | TGTGCCAGCAGCTGGGACAGGGGGAGTGAGCAGTTCTTC | CASSWDRGSEQFF
NA | NA | TRBJ2-3 | TRBV10-1 | TGCGCCAGCAGCTCAGGGTCTGTGGCAGATACGCAGTATTTT | CASSSGSVADTQYF
few | TRBD2 | TRBJ2-6 | TRBV7-9 | TGTGCCAGCAGCGATAGCGGGAGAGGCTCTGGGGCCAACGTCCTGACTTTC | CASSDSGRGSGANVLTF
NA | TRBD1 | TRBJ1-5 | TRBV30 | TGTGCCTGTGCCGGGACAGGGGGCAATCAGCCCCAGCATTTT | CACAGTGGNQPQHF
NA | TRBD1 | TRBJ1-1 | TRBV5-1 | TGCGCCAGCAGCCAGACAGGGGGCGCGACTGCGGCTTTCTTT | CASSQTGGATAAFF
NA | NA | TRBJ2-5 | TRBV18 | TGTGCCAGCTCACCACGGACGGGGGAGACCCAGTACTTC | CASSPRTGETQYF
few | NA | TRBJ2-7 | TRBV18 | TGTGCCAGCTCAGAAACAACGGGGGACTACGAGCAGTACTTC | CASSETTGDYEQYF
few | TRBD1 | TRBJ2-3 | TRBV10-3 | TGTGCCATCAGTCCCCGAGACAGGGCGACAGATACGCAGTATTTT | CAISPRDRATDTQYF
NA | TRBD1 | TRBJ1-2 | TRBV5-6 | TGTGCCAGCAGCGACGGACAGGGTCGAGTTGGAGGTTATGGCTACACCTTC | CASSDGQGRVGGYGYTF
once | NA | TRBJ1-2 | TRBV30 | TGTGCCTGGAGTCCTTCTAACTATGGCTACACCTTC | CAWSPSNYGYTF
NA | TRBD2 | TRBJ2-1 | TRBV7-3 | TGTGCCAGCAGCCGAGCGGGGAGCTCCTACAATGAGCAGTTCTTC | CASSRAGSSYNEQFF
few | TRBD1 | TRBJ1-5 | TRBV30 | TGTGCCTGGAGTACAGGGGGGACTCAGCCCCAGCATTTT | CAWSTGGTQPQHF
NA | TRBD2 | TRBJ2-1 | TRBV14 | TGTGCCAGCAGCAAGACTAGCGGCTCCTACAATGAGCAGTTCTTC | CASSKTSGSYNEQFF
NA | NA | TRBJ2-5 | TRBV11-3 | TGTGCCAGCAGCCGGGGAACTAGCCAAGAGACCCAGTACTTC | CASSRGTSQETQYF
NA | TRBD2 | TRBJ2-3 | TRBV30 | TGTGCCTGGAGTAGACTAGCGGCCACAGATACGCAGTATTTT | CAWSRLAATDTQYF
NA | TRBD1 | TRBJ2-7 | TRBV28 | TGTGCCAGCAGCCAGGGACAGATGTACGAGCAGTACTTC | CASSQGQMYEQYF
NA | TRBD1 | TRBJ1-2 | TRBV23-1 | TGCGCCAGCAGGGGCCGACAGGGGTCCTATGGCTACACCTTC | CASRGRQGSYGYTF
NA | TRBD1 | TRBJ1-4 | TRBV5-1 | TGCGCCAGCAGCCGCGACAGGGGCGGGGAAAAACTGTTTTTT | CASSRDRGGEKLFF
NA | TRBD2 | TRBJ2-7 | TRBV5-1 | TGCGCCAGCAGCCTCGGACTAGCGGGGTTCGAGCAGTACTTC | CASSLGLAGFEQYF
NA | TRBD2 | TRBJ2-2 | TRBV28 | TGTGCCAGCAGTTTGCGCGGGAGGGCCACCGGGGAGCTGTTTTTT | CASSLRGRATGELFF
NA | NA | TRBJ1-2 | TRBV6-5 | TGTGCCAGCCGGATCCGGGGGGCTTATGGCTACACCTTC | CASRIRGAYGYTF
NA | NA | TRBJ2-5 | TRBV6-6 | TGTGCCAGCAGTCCGAGGGCGGTCCAAGAGACCCAGTACTTC | CASSPRAVQETQYF
few | NA | TRBJ2-2 | TRBV6-5 | TGTGCCAGCAGCCTACTAGCCATGAACACCGGGGAGCTGTTTTTT | CASSLLAMNTGELFF
NA | TRBD2 | TRBJ2-1 | TRBV4-1 | TGCGCCAGCAGCCAAACCGGGACTAGCTCCTACAATGAGCAGTTCTTC | CASSQTGTSSYNEQFF
few | TRBD2 | TRBJ2-1 | TRBV19 | TGTGCCAGTACCCAACTAGCGGGAGGGCCAGGTGAGCAGTTCTTC | CASTQLAGGPGEQFF
NA | TRBD1 | TRBJ2-7 | TRBV5-1 | TGCGCCAGCAGTTCGGGACAGGGCTACGAGCAGTACTTC | CASSSGQGYEQYF
NA | TRBD1 | TRBJ1-5 | TRBV6-5 | TGTGCCAGCAGTAACAGGGGGGCGAGCAATCAGCCCCAGCATTTT | CASSNRGASNQPQHF
medium-sized | NA | TRBJ2-1 | TRBV29-1 | TGCAGCTCCCACACCGGTCCGGGGGGCGATGAGCAGTTCTTC | CSSHTGPGGDEQFF
NA | TRBD1 | TRBJ2-1 | TRBV29-1 | TGCAGCCTCCGGGACAGCTCCTACAATGAGCAGTTCTTC | CSLRDSSYNEQFF
few | NA | TRBJ2-2 | TRBV9 | TGTGCCAGCAGCGTAGCTAGTCAGCCAGTTTTCACCGGGGAGCTGTTTTTT | CASSVASQPVFTGELFF